The table lists the clone carrying this T cell receptor beta chain with a count of one. These data are taken from a study of T cell changes during pregnancy in multiple sclerosis. Sequencing was performed with immunoSEQ multiplex PCR; in TCRdb, only in-frame clones are kept and a portion is missing. Counted here are about 50,000 clones, roughly nine tenths occurring once; the ten biggest clones make up roughly 10%. CDR3 length: 14 residues. The V end was cut by 2 bases, the J end by 2 bases, with 7 bases between. In germline, CDR1 is SGHDT, CDR2 YYEEEE. This TCR came from a female donor with multiple sclerosis, enrolled in a pregnancy study. This specimen consisted of CD8+ T cells from peripheral blood mononuclear cells, obtained after pregnancy. V usage is TRBV5-6 and J usage is TRBJ1-4; D gene ambiguous. CDR3 nucleotide sequence: TGTGCCAGCAGCTTTGTAGCGACTAATGAAAAACTGTTTTTT. It is translated as CASSFVATNEKLFF.